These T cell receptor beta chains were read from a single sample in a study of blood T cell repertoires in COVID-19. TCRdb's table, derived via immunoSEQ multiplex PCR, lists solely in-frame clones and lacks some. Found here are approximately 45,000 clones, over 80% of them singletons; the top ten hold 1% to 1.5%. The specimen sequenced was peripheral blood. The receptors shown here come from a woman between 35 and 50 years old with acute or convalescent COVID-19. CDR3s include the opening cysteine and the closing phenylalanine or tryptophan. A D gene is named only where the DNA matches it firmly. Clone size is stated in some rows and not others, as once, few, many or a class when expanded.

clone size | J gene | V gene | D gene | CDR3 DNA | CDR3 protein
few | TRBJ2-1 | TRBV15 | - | TGTGCCACCAGCAGAGATGGAGAGGATATCGGTGAGCAGTTCTTC | CATSRDGEDIGEQFF
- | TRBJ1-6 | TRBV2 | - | TGTGCCAGCAGTAGAGGTACAGGGTCTCGCGAATCACCCCTCCACTTT | CASSRGTGSRESPLHF
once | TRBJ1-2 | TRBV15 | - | TGTGCCACCAGCAGCGGGTACGGGTCGGGTGGCTACACCTTC | CATSSGYGSGGYTF
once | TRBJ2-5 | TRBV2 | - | TGTGCCAGCAGTGACGCCAGGCCCCAAGAGACCCAGTACTTC | CASSDARPQETQYF
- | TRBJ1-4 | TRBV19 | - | TGTGCCAGTAGTATAGGGCCAGCTAATGAAAAACTGTTTTTT | CASSIGPANEKLFF
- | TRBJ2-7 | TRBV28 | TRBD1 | TGTGCCAGCAGTTCCGGACAGGGGGACACCTACGAGCAGTACTTC | CASSSGQGDTYEQYF
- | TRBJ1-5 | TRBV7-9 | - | TGTGCCAGCAGCCTCGGACGGGATATCATCCCCCAGCATTTT | CASSLGRDIIPQHF
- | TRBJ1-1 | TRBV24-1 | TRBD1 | TGTGCCACCAGGGGACCGGGACAGGGTGTTGAAGCTTTCTTT | CATRGPGQGVEAFF
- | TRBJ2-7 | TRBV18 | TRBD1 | TGTGCCAGCTCACCGGACAGGACCTACGAGCAGTACTTC | CASSPDRTYEQYF
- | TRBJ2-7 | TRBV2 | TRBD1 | TGTGCCAGCAGGGGACAGGGAGGAGACTACGAGCAGTACTTC | CASRGQGGDYEQYF
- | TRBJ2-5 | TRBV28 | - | TGTGCCAGCAGTCTTTTAGGGGGGGGAGGGCAAGAGACCCAGTACTTC | CASSLLGGGGQETQYF
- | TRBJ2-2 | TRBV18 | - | TGTGCCAGCTCAGTAGTGGACACCGGGGAGCTGTTTTTT | CASSVVDTGELFF
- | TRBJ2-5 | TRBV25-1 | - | TGTGCCAGCAGTGCATTCGGTAGAGACCAAGAGACCCAGTACTTC | CASSAFGRDQETQYF
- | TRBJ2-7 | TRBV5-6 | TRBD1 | TGTGCCAGCAGCTTGGTCGGACAGGGGGCGTTACAGTACTTC | CASSLVGQGALQYF
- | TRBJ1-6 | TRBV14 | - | TGTGCCAGCAGCCAAAAGAGGACTGGGTCACCCCTCCACTTT | CASSQKRTGSPLHF
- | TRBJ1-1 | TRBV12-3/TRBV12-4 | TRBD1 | TGTGCCAGCAGCCCAGGGGGGCGAGAGGCTTTCTTT | CASSPGGREAFF
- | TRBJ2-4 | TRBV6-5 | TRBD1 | TGTGCCAGCAGTTACTCTTCCGGGACAGCCTTTAACTTC | CASSYSSGTAFNF
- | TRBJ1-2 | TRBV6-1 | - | TGTGCCAGCAGTGAATCGGACTATGGCTACACCTTC | CASSESDYGYTF
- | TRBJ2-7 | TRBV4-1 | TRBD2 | TGCGCCAGCAGCCAAGAGGCAAGTCCCGCGGGAGGGCCAGGCGAGCAGTACTTC | CASSQEASPAGGPGEQYF
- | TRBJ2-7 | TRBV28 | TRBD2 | TGTGCCAGCAGTGCAATAGCGGGCCTGCTTAGGTCCTACGAGCAGTACTTC | CASSAIAGLLRSYEQYF
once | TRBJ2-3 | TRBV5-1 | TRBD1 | TGCGCCAGCAGCTTAGGACAGGGGAGTGATTTTGGGGGCACAGATACGCAGTATTTT | CASSLGQGSDFGGTDTQYF
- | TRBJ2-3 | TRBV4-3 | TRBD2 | TGCGCCAGCAGCCAAGGGGGACTAGCGGGGGATGCCGGCCCGCAGTATTTT | CASSQGGLAGDAGPQYF
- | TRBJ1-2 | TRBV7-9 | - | TGTGCCAGCAGCCCGGGACTTACTATTGTCTATGGCTACACCTTC | CASSPGLTIVYGYTF
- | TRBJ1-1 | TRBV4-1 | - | TGCGCCAGCAGCCAGGGTACGAACAGGGTAAACACTGAAGCTTTCTTT | CASSQGTNRVNTEAFF
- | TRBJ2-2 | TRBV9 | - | TGTGCCAGCAGCGTAAACAACGGGGAGCTGTTTTTT | CASSVNNGELFF
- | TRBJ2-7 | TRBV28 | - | TGTGCCAGCAGTTTAAGATCTACCTACGAGCAGTACTTC | CASSLRSTYEQYF
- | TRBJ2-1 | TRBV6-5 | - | TGTGCCAGCAGTATTTCGGACAGTTACAATGAGCAGTTCTTC | CASSISDSYNEQFF
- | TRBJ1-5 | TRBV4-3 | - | TGCGCCAGCAGCCAAGGTTATAATAGCAATCAGCCCCAGCATTTT | CASSQGYNSNQPQHF
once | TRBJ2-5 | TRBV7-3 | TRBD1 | TGTGCCAGCAGCTCTGAACAGGGGCGGGAGACCCAGTACTTC | CASSSEQGRETQYF
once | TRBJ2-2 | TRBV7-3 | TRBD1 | TGTGCCAGCAGCTTACGTACAGGGGACAACACCGGGGAGCTGTTTTTT | CASSLRTGDNTGELFF
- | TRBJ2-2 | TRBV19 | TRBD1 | TGTGCCAGTATGAAGTCGGGGACAGCGACCGGGGAGCTGTTTTTT | CASMKSGTATGELFF
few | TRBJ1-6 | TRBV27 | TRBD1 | TGTGCCAGCAGCAGAACAGGGGAAGCTTCACCCCTCCACTTT | CASSRTGEASPLHF
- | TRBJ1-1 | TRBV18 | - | TGTGCCAGCTCTCACAATCACGACACTGAAGCTTTCTTT | CASSHNHDTEAFF